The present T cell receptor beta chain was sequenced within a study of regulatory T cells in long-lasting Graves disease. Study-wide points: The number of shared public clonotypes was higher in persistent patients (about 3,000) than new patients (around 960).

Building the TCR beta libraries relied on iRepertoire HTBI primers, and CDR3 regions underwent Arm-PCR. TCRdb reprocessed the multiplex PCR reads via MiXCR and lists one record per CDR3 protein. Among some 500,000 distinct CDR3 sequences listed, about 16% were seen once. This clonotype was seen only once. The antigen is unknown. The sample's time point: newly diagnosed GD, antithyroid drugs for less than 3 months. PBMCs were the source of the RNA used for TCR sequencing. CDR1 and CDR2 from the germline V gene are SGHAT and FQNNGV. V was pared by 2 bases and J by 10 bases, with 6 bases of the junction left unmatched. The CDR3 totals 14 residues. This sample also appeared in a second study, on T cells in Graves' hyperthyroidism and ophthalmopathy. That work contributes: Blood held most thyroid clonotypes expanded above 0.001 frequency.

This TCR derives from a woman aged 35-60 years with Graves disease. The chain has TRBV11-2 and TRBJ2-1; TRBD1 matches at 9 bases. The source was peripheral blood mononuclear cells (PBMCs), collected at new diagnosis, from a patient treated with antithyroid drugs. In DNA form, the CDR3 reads TGTGCCAGCAGCTTAACAGGGGGCTTCTACGAGCAGTTCTTC. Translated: CASSLTGGFYEQFF. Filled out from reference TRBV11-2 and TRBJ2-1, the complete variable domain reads EAGVAQSPRYKIIEKRQSVAFWCNPISGHATLYWYQQILGQGPKLLIQFQNNGVVDDSQLPKDRFSAERLKGVDSTLKIQPAKLEDSAVYLCASSLTGGFYEQFFGPGTRLTVL.